Listed below are T cell receptor beta chains from one sample, sequenced in a study of siplizumab effects on memory and regulatory T cells. Produced via immunoSEQ multiplex PCR; TCRdb's table is partial and in-frame only. The sample consists of 70,000 to 95,000 clones, 93% of them appearing once. Sample: CD8+ T cells sorted from blood. The receptors were gathered from a human donor in good health. Both conserved end residues are part of each CDR3. The order of the fields is clone size, V gene, D gene, J gene, CDR3 protein, CDR3 DNA. The D gene is left open where the match is weak. Clone size appears in some rows only: once, few, many, or a class for an expanded clone.

clone_size: few
v_call: TRBV15
d_call: NA
j_call: TRBJ1-1
cdr3_aa: CATSRDRGATEAFF
cdr3_nt: TGTGCCACCAGCAGAGATCGGGGGGCCACTGAAGCTTTCTTT

clone_size: NA
v_call: TRBV5-1
d_call: NA
j_call: TRBJ2-7
cdr3_aa: CASKIFDVESYEQYF
cdr3_nt: TGCGCCAGCAAAATATTCGATGTGGAGTCCTACGAGCAGTACTTC

clone_size: NA
v_call: TRBV27
d_call: NA
j_call: TRBJ1-2
cdr3_aa: CASSLEGGSDGYTF
cdr3_nt: TGTGCCAGCAGTTTAGAGGGGGGTTCGGACGGCTACACCTTC

clone_size: NA
v_call: TRBV9
d_call: TRBD1
j_call: TRBJ2-1
cdr3_aa: CASRGQGNEQFF
cdr3_nt: TGTGCCAGCAGGGGACAGGGCAATGAGCAGTTCTTC

clone_size: NA
v_call: TRBV7-6
d_call: TRBD1
j_call: TRBJ2-7
cdr3_aa: CASSPRQGIYEQYF
cdr3_nt: TGTGCCAGCAGCCCACGACAGGGGATCTACGAGCAGTACTTC

clone_size: NA
v_call: TRBV4-1
d_call: NA
j_call: TRBJ2-3
cdr3_aa: CASSQPGASTDTQYF
cdr3_nt: TGCGCCAGCAGCCAGCCCGGCGCTAGCACAGATACGCAGTATTTT

clone_size: once
v_call: TRBV5-5
d_call: NA
j_call: TRBJ2-1
cdr3_aa: CASSLAILVTDEQFF
cdr3_nt: TGTGCCAGCAGCCTGGCGATCTTAGTGACGGATGAGCAGTTCTTC

clone_size: NA
v_call: TRBV9
d_call: NA
j_call: TRBJ2-3
cdr3_aa: CASSALGDTQYF
cdr3_nt: TGTGCCAGCAGCGCCCTAGGAGATACGCAGTATTTT

clone_size: NA
v_call: TRBV27
d_call: NA
j_call: TRBJ2-7
cdr3_aa: CASRQELGLSSYEQYF
cdr3_nt: TGTGCCAGCAGGCAAGAGCTGGGGTTAAGCTCCTACGAGCAGTACTTC

clone_size: NA
v_call: TRBV29-1
d_call: NA
j_call: TRBJ2-6
cdr3_aa: CSVGVSGANVLTF
cdr3_nt: TGCAGCGTTGGAGTCTCTGGGGCCAACGTCCTGACTTTC

clone_size: NA
v_call: TRBV19
d_call: TRBD2
j_call: TRBJ2-3
cdr3_aa: CASSGRDYDPDTQYF
cdr3_nt: TGTGCCAGTAGTGGCCGGGACTATGACCCAGATACGCAGTATTTT

clone_size: NA
v_call: TRBV27
d_call: NA
j_call: TRBJ1-5
cdr3_aa: CASSLWDGNQPQHF
cdr3_nt: TGTGCCAGCAGTTTATGGGATGGCAATCAGCCCCAGCATTTT

clone_size: NA
v_call: TRBV29-1
d_call: TRBD2
j_call: TRBJ2-7
cdr3_aa: CSALGGSTYEQYF
cdr3_nt: TGCAGCGCCCTCGGGGGGAGTACTTACGAGCAGTACTTC

clone_size: NA
v_call: TRBV7-9
d_call: NA
j_call: TRBJ1-2
cdr3_aa: CASSPLQGPYGYTF
cdr3_nt: TGTGCCAGCAGCCCACTACAGGGACCCTATGGCTACACCTTC

clone_size: NA
v_call: TRBV15
d_call: NA
j_call: TRBJ2-1
cdr3_aa: CATSREQPSSYNEQFF
cdr3_nt: TGTGCCACCAGCAGAGAACAGCCGAGCTCCTACAATGAGCAGTTCTTC

clone_size: NA
v_call: TRBV11-2
d_call: NA
j_call: TRBJ2-7
cdr3_aa: CASSLTGLGEQYF
cdr3_nt: TGTGCCAGCAGCTTAACAGGATTGGGCGAGCAGTACTTC

clone_size: NA
v_call: TRBV5-1
d_call: NA
j_call: TRBJ2-7
cdr3_aa: CASSFDSREQYF
cdr3_nt: TGCGCCAGCAGCTTCGACAGTCGCGAGCAGTACTTC

clone_size: NA
v_call: TRBV6-5
d_call: NA
j_call: TRBJ1-3
cdr3_aa: CASSYSPTGNTIYF
cdr3_nt: TGTGCCAGCAGTTACTCTCCTACTGGAAACACCATATATTTT

clone_size: NA
v_call: TRBV21-1
d_call: NA
j_call: TRBJ2-1
cdr3_aa: CASKYPMEASGSIHEQFF
cdr3_nt: TGTGCCAGCAAATACCCTATGGAGGCTAGCGGGAGTATACATGAGCAGTTCTTC

clone_size: NA
v_call: TRBV5-1
d_call: NA
j_call: TRBJ1-2
cdr3_aa: CASSLVAGTLRNYGYTF
cdr3_nt: TGCGCCAGCAGCTTGGTGGCAGGGACCTTACGTAACTATGGCTACACCTTC

clone_size: NA
v_call: TRBV11-2
d_call: NA
j_call: TRBJ2-7
cdr3_aa: CASRPGVGHGYVQYF
cdr3_nt: TGTGCCAGCAGACCAGGGGTGGGACATGGGTACGTGCAGTACTTC

clone_size: NA
v_call: TRBV5-1
d_call: NA
j_call: TRBJ2-7
cdr3_aa: CASSFTGDYLSYEQYF
cdr3_nt: TGCGCCAGCAGCTTTACAGGGGACTACCTCTCCTACGAGCAGTACTTC

clone_size: NA
v_call: TRBV10-3
d_call: NA
j_call: TRBJ2-2
cdr3_aa: CAIIDDNNTGELFF
cdr3_nt: TGTGCCATCATCGATGATAACAACACCGGGGAGCTGTTTTTT

clone_size: NA
v_call: TRBV6-6
d_call: NA
j_call: TRBJ1-1
cdr3_aa: CASSYSENTEAFF
cdr3_nt: TGTGCCAGCAGTTACTCGGAGAACACTGAAGCTTTCTTT

clone_size: NA
v_call: TRBV7-2
d_call: NA
j_call: TRBJ2-5
cdr3_aa: CASSSTAHQETQYF
cdr3_nt: TGTGCCAGCAGCTCGACAGCTCACCAAGAGACCCAGTACTTC

clone_size: NA
v_call: TRBV7-9
d_call: TRBD1
j_call: TRBJ1-1
cdr3_aa: CASSTGDRMNTEAFF
cdr3_nt: TGTGCCAGCAGCACCGGGGACAGGATGAACACTGAAGCTTTCTTT

clone_size: few
v_call: TRBV19
d_call: NA
j_call: TRBJ1-5
cdr3_aa: CASSASWGEHQPQHF
cdr3_nt: TGTGCCAGTAGTGCTAGTTGGGGGGAGCATCAGCCCCAGCATTTT

clone_size: NA
v_call: TRBV27
d_call: NA
j_call: TRBJ2-2
cdr3_aa: CASSLVPANTGELFF
cdr3_nt: TGTGCCAGCAGTTTGGTCCCAGCGAACACCGGGGAGCTGTTTTTT

clone_size: NA
v_call: TRBV7-9
d_call: NA
j_call: TRBJ2-3
cdr3_aa: CASSPYRLGADTQYF
cdr3_nt: TGTGCCAGCAGCCCCTACCGTCTCGGGGCAGATACGCAGTATTTT

clone_size: once
v_call: TRBV13
d_call: NA
j_call: TRBJ2-4
cdr3_aa: CASSLRLSGDVLQYF
cdr3_nt: TGTGCCAGCAGCTTAAGGTTGTCAGGTGACGTTCTTCAGTACTTC

clone_size: NA
v_call: TRBV7-9
d_call: NA
j_call: TRBJ1-2
cdr3_aa: CASSSNMDYGYTF
cdr3_nt: TGTGCCAGCAGCTCTAACATGGACTATGGCTACACCTTC

clone_size: NA
v_call: TRBV4-1
d_call: TRBD1
j_call: TRBJ2-1
cdr3_aa: CASSQRHRGLDEQFF
cdr3_nt: TGCGCCAGCAGCCAAAGACACAGGGGGCTGGATGAGCAGTTCTTC

clone_size: NA
v_call: TRBV10-3
d_call: TRBD1
j_call: TRBJ1-2
cdr3_aa: CAIKDRGHGYTF
cdr3_nt: TGTGCCATCAAGGACAGGGGACATGGCTACACCTTC

clone_size: NA
v_call: TRBV4-2
d_call: NA
j_call: TRBJ2-4
cdr3_aa: CASSTTAIGGDIQYF
cdr3_nt: TGTGCCAGCAGCACAACGGCCATCGGCGGGGACATTCAGTACTTC

clone_size: NA
v_call: TRBV19
d_call: NA
j_call: TRBJ2-7
cdr3_aa: CASSDSLVVEQYF
cdr3_nt: TGTGCCAGTAGTGATTCACTAGTCGTCGAGCAGTACTTC

clone_size: NA
v_call: TRBV6-5
d_call: NA
j_call: TRBJ2-7
cdr3_aa: CATGTGSSYEQYF
cdr3_nt: TGTGCCACCGGAACAGGAAGCTCCTACGAGCAGTACTTC

clone_size: NA
v_call: TRBV6-5
d_call: TRBD1
j_call: TRBJ1-5
cdr3_aa: CASSPDRGLQPQHF
cdr3_nt: TGTGCCAGCAGCCCGGACAGGGGGCTTCAGCCCCAGCATTTT

clone_size: NA
v_call: TRBV6-5
d_call: NA
j_call: TRBJ1-3
cdr3_aa: CASRGRAGNTIYF
cdr3_nt: TGTGCCAGCAGGGGCAGGGCTGGAAACACCATATATTTT

clone_size: few
v_call: TRBV6-4
d_call: TRBD2
j_call: TRBJ2-3
cdr3_aa: CASSEDGRATDTQYF
cdr3_nt: TGTGCCAGCAGTGAGGACGGGAGGGCGACAGATACGCAGTATTTT

clone_size: NA
v_call: TRBV29-1
d_call: TRBD2
j_call: TRBJ2-3
cdr3_aa: CSVTRTSGRVDTQYF
cdr3_nt: TGCAGCGTCACTCGGACTAGCGGGAGGGTAGATACGCAGTATTTT

clone_size: NA
v_call: TRBV5-8
d_call: NA
j_call: TRBJ1-2
cdr3_aa: CAINRDGYTF
cdr3_nt: TGTGCCATAAACAGGGATGGCTACACCTTC

clone_size: NA
v_call: TRBV2
d_call: NA
j_call: TRBJ1-1
cdr3_aa: CASIYGPEAFF
cdr3_nt: TGTGCCAGCATATACGGGCCTGAAGCTTTCTTT

clone_size: NA
v_call: TRBV19
d_call: TRBD1
j_call: TRBJ1-5
cdr3_aa: CASSGTGGQPQHF
cdr3_nt: TGTGCCAGTTCGGGGACAGGGGGCCAGCCCCAGCATTTT

clone_size: NA
v_call: TRBV11-2
d_call: NA
j_call: TRBJ2-1
cdr3_aa: CASSSVLDGYNEQFF
cdr3_nt: TGTGCCAGCAGCTCCGTCTTGGACGGATACAATGAGCAGTTCTTC

clone_size: NA
v_call: TRBV25-1
d_call: NA
j_call: TRBJ1-1
cdr3_aa: CASSGLDNEAFF
cdr3_nt: TGTGCCAGCAGTGGGCTTGATAATGAAGCTTTCTTT

clone_size: NA
v_call: TRBV27
d_call: NA
j_call: TRBJ1-2
cdr3_aa: CASSKTGSGRLGYTF
cdr3_nt: TGTGCCAGCAGTAAGACAGGTTCCGGCCGCTTAGGCTACACCTTC

clone_size: once
v_call: TRBV7-9
d_call: NA
j_call: TRBJ2-7
cdr3_aa: CASSLIHEQYF
cdr3_nt: TGTGCCAGCAGCTTAATCCACGAGCAGTACTTC

clone_size: NA
v_call: TRBV5-6
d_call: TRBD1
j_call: TRBJ1-1
cdr3_aa: CASSLTGENTEAFF
cdr3_nt: TGTGCCAGCAGCTTGACAGGGGAGAACACTGAAGCTTTCTTT

clone_size: NA
v_call: TRBV7-8
d_call: NA
j_call: TRBJ2-7
cdr3_aa: CASSPDRSYEQYF
cdr3_nt: TGTGCCAGCAGCCCCGACAGATCCTACGAGCAGTACTTC

clone_size: NA
v_call: TRBV2
d_call: NA
j_call: TRBJ2-3
cdr3_aa: CASSEPGLETTDTQYF
cdr3_nt: TGTGCCAGCAGTGAACCGGGACTCGAAACCACAGATACGCAGTATTTT

clone_size: few
v_call: TRBV27
d_call: NA
j_call: TRBJ2-7
cdr3_aa: CASSLGTDQYF
cdr3_nt: TGTGCCAGCAGTTTGGGTACCGATCAGTACTTC

clone_size: few
v_call: TRBV9
d_call: TRBD2
j_call: TRBJ2-1
cdr3_aa: CASSVLAGINEQFF
cdr3_nt: TGTGCCAGCAGCGTACTAGCGGGGATCAATGAGCAGTTCTTC

clone_size: NA
v_call: TRBV7-9
d_call: NA
j_call: TRBJ1-4
cdr3_aa: CASSLVQATIATNEKLFF
cdr3_nt: TGTGCCAGCAGCTTAGTACAAGCAACGATTGCAACTAATGAAAAACTGTTTTTT

clone_size: NA
v_call: TRBV13
d_call: NA
j_call: TRBJ1-1
cdr3_aa: CASSKDTEAFF
cdr3_nt: TGTGCCAGCAGTAAGGACACTGAAGCTTTCTTT

clone_size: NA
v_call: TRBV4-1
d_call: TRBD1
j_call: TRBJ2-3
cdr3_aa: CASSQVRTGSGGEQYF
cdr3_nt: TGCGCCAGCAGCCAAGTTAGGACAGGGTCCGGAGGAGAGCAGTATTTT

clone_size: once
v_call: TRBV5-1
d_call: TRBD1
j_call: TRBJ1-5
cdr3_aa: CASSLVVYGTGGWGNQPQHF
cdr3_nt: TGCGCCAGCAGCTTGGTGGTTTACGGGACAGGGGGCTGGGGCAATCAGCCCCAGCATTTT

clone_size: NA
v_call: TRBV4-2
d_call: TRBD1
j_call: TRBJ2-3
cdr3_aa: CASTKADRATDTQYF
cdr3_nt: TGTGCCAGCACAAAAGCGGACAGGGCCACAGATACGCAGTATTTT

clone_size: NA
v_call: TRBV7-9
d_call: NA
j_call: TRBJ1-1
cdr3_aa: CASSLPPVGGRNTEAFF
cdr3_nt: TGTGCCAGCAGCTTACCCCCAGTTGGGGGACGAAACACTGAAGCTTTCTTT

clone_size: once
v_call: TRBV30
d_call: NA
j_call: TRBJ2-5
cdr3_aa: CAWSVEEGYQLEETQYF
cdr3_nt: TGTGCCTGGAGTGTAGAAGAAGGCTATCAATTGGAAGAGACCCAGTACTTC